A single T cell receptor (beta chain) is shown here with its context. This record belongs to a study of blood T cell repertoires in COVID-19. Study-level background: The study drew acute and convalescent COVID-19 samples from the United States, Italy and Spain. Sources were T cells, B-cell-depleted T cells, or PBMCs; the material itself was cDNA or gDNA.

Study processing details: For nucleated cells, counts were estimated from reference gene primer amplification. Measured with immunoSEQ multiplex PCR; TCRdb has only the in-frame clones, and not every one. The D gene and trimming were derived from the DNA, and the V and J assignments and clone size from that table. The sample contains 130,000 or so clones, approximately 92% of which appear only once. The CDR3 contains 15 residues. V dropped 6 bases and J dropped 0 bases, with 15 bases sitting between them. In germline, CDR1 is SGHTA, CDR2 FQGNSA. Source material: peripheral blood. The TCR sequence derives from a man between 65 and 85 years old with active or convalescent COVID-19. J is TRBJ2-7 and V is TRBV7-2; the D gene is possibly TRBD2 (6 bases). CDR3 DNA: TGTGCCAGCAGGGGGGGTTTGGGGAACTCCTACGAGCAGTACTTC. Protein product: CASRGGLGNSYEQYF. Complete variable domain (other parts from reference TRBV7-2 and TRBJ2-7): GAGVSQSPSNKVTEKGKDVELRCDPISGHTALYWYRQSLGQGLEFLIYFQGNSAPDKSGLPSDRFSAERTGGSVSTLTIQRTQQEDSAVYLCASRGGLGNSYEQYFGPGTRLTVT.